Detailed here is one T cell receptor beta chain. The target antigen is unknown. This entry belongs to a study of cytomegalovirus exposure and HLA in healthy donors. General study points: In a later analysis, at a false discovery rate of 0.05, some 15,000 TCR beta sequences were associated with HLA alleles. Earlier analysis found most TCR beta V segments productive about 87% or about 30% of the time. The study reported that TCR beta sequences accurately predicted HLA-A and HLA-B alleles in most subjects. Reported results showed that the classifier diagnosed cytomegalovirus status with high specificity and sensitivity.

The ends were cut back, 3 bases at V and 4 bases at J, with 13 bases in the middle. Germline CDR1 is SGHRS and CDR2 is YFSETQ. CDR3 length: 15 residues. Primers: 60 Vbeta forward and 13 Jbeta reverse. TCRdb's copy holds only in-frame clones and misses some; the assay was immunoSEQ multiplex PCR. This sample has some 150,000 clones, with approximately 79% found just once. The sequence came from a man between 50 and 59 years old in good health and CMV-seropositive. The chain employs TRBV5-1 and TRBJ2-2; tentatively, D is TRBD1 (6 bases). Sequencing was carried out using PBMCs. CDR3: CASSSGGFRTGELFF. CDR3 DNA sequence: TGCGCCAGCAGCTCTGGGGGCTTTCGCACCGGGGAGCTGTTTTTT.